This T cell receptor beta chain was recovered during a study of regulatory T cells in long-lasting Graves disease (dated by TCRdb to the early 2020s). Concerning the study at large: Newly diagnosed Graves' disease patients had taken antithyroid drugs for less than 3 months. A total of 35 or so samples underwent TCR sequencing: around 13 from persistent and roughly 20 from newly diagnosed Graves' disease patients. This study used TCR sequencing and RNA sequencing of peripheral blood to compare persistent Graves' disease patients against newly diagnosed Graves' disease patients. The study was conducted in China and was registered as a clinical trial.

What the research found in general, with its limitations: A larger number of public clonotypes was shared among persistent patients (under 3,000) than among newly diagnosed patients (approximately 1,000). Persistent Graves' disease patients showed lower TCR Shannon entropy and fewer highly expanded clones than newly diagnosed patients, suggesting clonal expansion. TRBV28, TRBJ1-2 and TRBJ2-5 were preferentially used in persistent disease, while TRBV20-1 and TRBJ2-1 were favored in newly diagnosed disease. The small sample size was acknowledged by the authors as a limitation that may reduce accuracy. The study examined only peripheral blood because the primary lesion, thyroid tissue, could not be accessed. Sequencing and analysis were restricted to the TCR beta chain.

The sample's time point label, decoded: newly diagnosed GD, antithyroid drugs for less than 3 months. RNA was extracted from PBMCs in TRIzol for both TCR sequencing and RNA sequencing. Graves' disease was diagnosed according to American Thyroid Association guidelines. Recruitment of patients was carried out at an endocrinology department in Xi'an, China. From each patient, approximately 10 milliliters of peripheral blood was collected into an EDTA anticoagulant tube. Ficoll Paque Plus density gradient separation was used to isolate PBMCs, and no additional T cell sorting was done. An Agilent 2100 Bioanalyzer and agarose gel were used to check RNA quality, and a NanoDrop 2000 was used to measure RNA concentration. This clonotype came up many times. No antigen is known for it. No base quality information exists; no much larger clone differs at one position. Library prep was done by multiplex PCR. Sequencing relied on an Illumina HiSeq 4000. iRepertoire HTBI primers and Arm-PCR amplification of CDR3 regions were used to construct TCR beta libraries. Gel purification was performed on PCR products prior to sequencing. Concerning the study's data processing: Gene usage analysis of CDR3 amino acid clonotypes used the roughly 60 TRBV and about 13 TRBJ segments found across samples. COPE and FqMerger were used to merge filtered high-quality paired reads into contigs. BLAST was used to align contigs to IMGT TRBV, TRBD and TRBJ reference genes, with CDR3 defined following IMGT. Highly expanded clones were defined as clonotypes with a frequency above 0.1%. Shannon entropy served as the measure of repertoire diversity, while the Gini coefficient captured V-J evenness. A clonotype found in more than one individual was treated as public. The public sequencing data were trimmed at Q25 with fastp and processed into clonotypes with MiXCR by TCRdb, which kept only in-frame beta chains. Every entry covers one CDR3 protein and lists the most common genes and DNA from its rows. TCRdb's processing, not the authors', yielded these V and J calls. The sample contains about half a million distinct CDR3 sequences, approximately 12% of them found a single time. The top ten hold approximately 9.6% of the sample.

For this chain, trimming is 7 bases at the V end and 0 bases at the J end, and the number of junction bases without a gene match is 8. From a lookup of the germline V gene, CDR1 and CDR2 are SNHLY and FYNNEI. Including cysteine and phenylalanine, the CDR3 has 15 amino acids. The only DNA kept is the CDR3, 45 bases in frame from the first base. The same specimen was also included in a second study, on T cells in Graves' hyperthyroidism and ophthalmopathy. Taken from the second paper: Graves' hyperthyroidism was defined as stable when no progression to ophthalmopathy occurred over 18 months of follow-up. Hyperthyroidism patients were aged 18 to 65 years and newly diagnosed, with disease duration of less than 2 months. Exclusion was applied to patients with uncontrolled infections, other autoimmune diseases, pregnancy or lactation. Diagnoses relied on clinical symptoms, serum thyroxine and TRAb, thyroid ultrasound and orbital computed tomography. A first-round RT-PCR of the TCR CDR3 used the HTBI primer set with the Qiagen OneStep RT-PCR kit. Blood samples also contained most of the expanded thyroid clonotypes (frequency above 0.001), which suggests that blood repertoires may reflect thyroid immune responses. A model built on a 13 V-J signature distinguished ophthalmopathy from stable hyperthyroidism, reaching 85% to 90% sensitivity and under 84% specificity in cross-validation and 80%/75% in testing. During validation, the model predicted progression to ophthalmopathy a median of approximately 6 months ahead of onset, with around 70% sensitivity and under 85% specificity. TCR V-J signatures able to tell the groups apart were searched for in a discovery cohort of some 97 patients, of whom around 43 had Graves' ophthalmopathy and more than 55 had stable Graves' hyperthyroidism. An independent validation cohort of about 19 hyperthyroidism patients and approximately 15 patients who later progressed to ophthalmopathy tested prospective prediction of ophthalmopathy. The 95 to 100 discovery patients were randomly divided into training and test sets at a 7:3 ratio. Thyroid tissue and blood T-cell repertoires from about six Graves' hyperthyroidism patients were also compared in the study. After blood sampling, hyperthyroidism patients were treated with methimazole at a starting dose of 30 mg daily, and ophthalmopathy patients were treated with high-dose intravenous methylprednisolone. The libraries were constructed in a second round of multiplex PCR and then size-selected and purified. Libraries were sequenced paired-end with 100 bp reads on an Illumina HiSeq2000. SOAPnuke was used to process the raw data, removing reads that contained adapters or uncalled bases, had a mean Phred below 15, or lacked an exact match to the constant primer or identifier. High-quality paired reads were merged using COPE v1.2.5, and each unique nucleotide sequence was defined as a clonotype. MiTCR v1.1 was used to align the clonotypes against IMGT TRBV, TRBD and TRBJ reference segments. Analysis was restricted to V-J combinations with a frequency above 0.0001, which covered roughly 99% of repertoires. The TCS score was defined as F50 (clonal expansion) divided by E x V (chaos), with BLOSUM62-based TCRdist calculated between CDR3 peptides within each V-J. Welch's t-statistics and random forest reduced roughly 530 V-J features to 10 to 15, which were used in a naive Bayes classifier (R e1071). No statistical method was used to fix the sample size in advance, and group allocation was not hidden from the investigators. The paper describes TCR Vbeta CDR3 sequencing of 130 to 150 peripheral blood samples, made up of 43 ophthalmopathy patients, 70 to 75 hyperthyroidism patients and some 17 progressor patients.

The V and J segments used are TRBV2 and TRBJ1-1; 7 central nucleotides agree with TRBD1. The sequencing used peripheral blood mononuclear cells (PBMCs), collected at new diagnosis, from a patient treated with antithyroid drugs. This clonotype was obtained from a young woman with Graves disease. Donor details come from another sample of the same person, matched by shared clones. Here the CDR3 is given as CASTRQGRMNTEAFF. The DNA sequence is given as TGTGCCAGCACCCGACAGGGACGGATGAACACTGAAGCTTTCTTT. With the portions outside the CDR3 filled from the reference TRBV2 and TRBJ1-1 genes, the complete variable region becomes EPEVTQTPSHQVTQMGQEVILRCVPISNHLYFYWYRQILGQKVEFLVSFYNNEISEKSEIFDDQFSVERPDGSNFTLKIRSTKLEDSAMYFCASTRQGRMNTEAFFGQGTRLTVV.